This TCR beta chain was documented in a study of blood T cell repertoires in COVID-19. On the study more broadly: COVID-19 samples from acute and convalescent phases originated in the United States, Italy and Spain. Sources were T cells, B-cell-depleted T cells, or PBMCs; the material itself was cDNA or gDNA.

Authors' methods: The authors estimated nucleated cell counts from reference gene primer amplification. Data came from immunoSEQ multiplex PCR; TCRdb stores just in-frame clones and leaves some out. Clone size and the V and J calls come from that table; the DNA yielded D and trimming. The table shows tens of thousands of clones, with 80% to 90% occurring only once. This CDR3 spans 13 amino acids. The germline gives CDR1 LGHDT, CDR2 YNNKEL (reference sequence). With 5 bases removed from V and 5 bases from J, the gap between germline ends came to 12 bases. This chain uses TRBV3-1 (or the pseudogene TRBV3-2) with TRBJ2-5; D gene unclear. The source of this sequence is a human donor in a cohort sampled during active COVID-19. Specimen: peripheral blood. DNA of the CDR3: TGTGCCAGCAGCTCAACTAACTCGGAGACCCAGTACTTC. This codes for CASSSTNSETQYF.